This TCR beta chain was identified during a study of human T cells and chemical hapten exposure (dated by TCRdb to about 2021). Turning to the overall study: For sensitization, 2% DPC in acetone was applied to a 2 cm by 2 cm area of upper inner arm skin. Weekly therapeutic DPC doses were additionally applied to the scalp of patients throughout the roughly 26-week study period. Patch tests used Finn chambers with 0.01% DPC on the upper back, scored after 6 days by International Contact Dermatitis Research Group standards. The mostly female patient cohort included alopecia areata with under or over 50% scalp involvement, alopecia totalis and alopecia universalis. Libraries were pooled for sequencing, and per-sample TCR yields varied mainly because of small differences in library volumes within the pool. This study followed changes in the peripheral blood TCR repertoire in vivo during primary and secondary sensitization of alopecia patients to the hapten diphenylcyclopropenone (DPC). Blood was sampled from patients pre-sensitization (week 0) and at 2, 6 and about 24 weeks after DPC sensitization. Blood for TCR sequencing was provided by twenty-nine alopecia patients at one to four time points (pre-sensitization, 2, 6 and 24 weeks).

Broader findings and caveats from the paper: No change with DPC sensitization was found in the number of TCRs above 1 in 1000 frequency, and no evidence of global repertoire structure alterations was found. Because all patients had alopecia, a presumed autoimmune disease, the immune response of the patients might differ from that of healthy individuals. After repeated subsampling, the strength of the expansion versus patch-test correlation and the threshold at which it became significant changed. The number of PT1 expanded TCRs positively correlated with patch test score, significant at thresholds 8, 16 and 32 but not 4. Compared with pre-sensitization or healthy control sets, expanded TCRs formed significantly more large CDR3 similarity clusters, which is consistent with antigen-driven responses.

Library preparation employed RACE. Sequencer: NextSeq 500. During library preparation, unique molecular identifiers were attached to individual cDNA molecules so that TCRs could be counted in a quantitative, reproducible way. From each blood RNA sample, both TCR alpha and TCR beta chains were sequenced. Concerning the study's data processing: The median number of TCRs per sample was 85,000 to 100,000, ranging from about 20,000 to 690,600. V, J and CDR3 annotation of the TCR reads was performed with the Decombinator software suite. To make PS versus PT1 abundance plots, every sample was subsampled to the same number of TCRs (28,000). TCRs were defined as expanded if absent before sensitization and observed at least eight times at the 2-week time point. TCRdb handled the public reads itself, with Q25 trimming in fastp and clone calling in MiXCR, and kept productive beta chains. Here each entry gathers all rows of one CDR3 protein and keeps the most common genes and DNA. TCRdb's processing, not the study's, gives the V and J calls here. For this sample the table gives approximately 74,000 distinct CDR3 sequences, of which around 30% were detected only once. The ten largest clones add up to roughly 9.8% of the sample.

Sample time point, as interpreted from the label and publication: patch test 1, 2 weeks after DPC sensitization. Per the publication, the treatment or condition label means: therapeutic diphenylcyclopropenone sensitization with weekly scalp DPC. At every patch-test visit, the blood draw took place before the patch test was put on. Patients were considered eligible if aged 18 to 70, diagnosed with alopecia and deemed suitable for DPC therapy, and patients were excluded if pregnant. Total RNA was extracted from unfractionated whole blood that had been collected in Tempus Blood RNA tubes. The table lists this clonotype with a few counts. The antigen it recognizes is unknown. No base-level quality is on record; no much larger clone is a single base apart. The V end loses 0 bases and the J end loses 3 bases, and a stretch of 5 bases separates them. The CDR3 starts with the cysteine, ends with the phenylalanine, and has 13 residues. The only DNA kept is the CDR3, 39 bases in frame from the first base. Based on the germline V gene, the CDR1 and CDR2 sequences are SGHTA and FQGNSA.

Recombination joined TRBV7-2 with TRBJ1-2; no D gene is confidently identified. The sequence came from a middle-aged man with alopecia areata. Some clones in this sample may be carry-over from other donors' samples. The material sequenced was whole blood, taken in connection with sensitization to the hapten diphenylcyclopropenone (DPC). The base sequence is TGTGCCAGCAGCTTAGCTTCTTACTATGGCTACACCTTC. Its product reads: CASSLASYYGYTF.